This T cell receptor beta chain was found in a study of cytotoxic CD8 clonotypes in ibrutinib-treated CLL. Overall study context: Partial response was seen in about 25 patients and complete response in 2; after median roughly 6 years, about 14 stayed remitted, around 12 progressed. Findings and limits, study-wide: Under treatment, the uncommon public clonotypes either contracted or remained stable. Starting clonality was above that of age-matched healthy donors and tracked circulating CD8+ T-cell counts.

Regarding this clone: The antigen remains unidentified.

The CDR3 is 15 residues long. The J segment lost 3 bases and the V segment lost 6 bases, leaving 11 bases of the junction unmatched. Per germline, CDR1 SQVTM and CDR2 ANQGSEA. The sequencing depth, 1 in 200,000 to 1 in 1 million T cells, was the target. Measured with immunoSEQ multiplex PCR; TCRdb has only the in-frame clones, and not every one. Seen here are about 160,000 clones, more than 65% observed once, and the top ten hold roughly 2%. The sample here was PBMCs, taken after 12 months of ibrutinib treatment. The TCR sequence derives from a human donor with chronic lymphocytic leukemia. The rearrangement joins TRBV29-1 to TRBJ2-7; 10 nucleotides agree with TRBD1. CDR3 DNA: TGCAGCGTGGACCTATCAGGGACAGGGGACTACGAGCAGTACTTC. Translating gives CSVDLSGTGDYEQYF.